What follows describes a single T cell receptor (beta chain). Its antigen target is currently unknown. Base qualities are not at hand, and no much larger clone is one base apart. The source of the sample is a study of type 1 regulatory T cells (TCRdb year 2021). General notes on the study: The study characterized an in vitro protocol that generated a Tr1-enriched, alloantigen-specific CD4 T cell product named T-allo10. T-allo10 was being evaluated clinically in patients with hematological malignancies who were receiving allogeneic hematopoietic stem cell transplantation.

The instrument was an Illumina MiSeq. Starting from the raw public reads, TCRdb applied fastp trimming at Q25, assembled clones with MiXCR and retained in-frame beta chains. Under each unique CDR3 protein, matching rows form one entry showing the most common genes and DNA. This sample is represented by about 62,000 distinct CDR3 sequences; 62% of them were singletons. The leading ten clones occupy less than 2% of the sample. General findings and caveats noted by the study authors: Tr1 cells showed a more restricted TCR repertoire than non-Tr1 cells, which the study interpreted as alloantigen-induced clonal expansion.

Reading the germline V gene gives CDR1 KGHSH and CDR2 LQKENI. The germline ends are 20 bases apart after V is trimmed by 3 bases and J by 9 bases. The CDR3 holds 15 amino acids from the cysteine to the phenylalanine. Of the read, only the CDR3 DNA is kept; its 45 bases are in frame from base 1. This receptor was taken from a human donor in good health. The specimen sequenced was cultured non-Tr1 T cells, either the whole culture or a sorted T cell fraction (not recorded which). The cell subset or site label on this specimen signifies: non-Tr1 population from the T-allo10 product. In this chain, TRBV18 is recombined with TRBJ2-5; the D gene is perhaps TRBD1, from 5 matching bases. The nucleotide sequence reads TGTGCCAGCTCACCGGTCGTGACAGTGACGTCGGCCCAGTACTTC. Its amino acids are CASSPVVTVTSAQYF.